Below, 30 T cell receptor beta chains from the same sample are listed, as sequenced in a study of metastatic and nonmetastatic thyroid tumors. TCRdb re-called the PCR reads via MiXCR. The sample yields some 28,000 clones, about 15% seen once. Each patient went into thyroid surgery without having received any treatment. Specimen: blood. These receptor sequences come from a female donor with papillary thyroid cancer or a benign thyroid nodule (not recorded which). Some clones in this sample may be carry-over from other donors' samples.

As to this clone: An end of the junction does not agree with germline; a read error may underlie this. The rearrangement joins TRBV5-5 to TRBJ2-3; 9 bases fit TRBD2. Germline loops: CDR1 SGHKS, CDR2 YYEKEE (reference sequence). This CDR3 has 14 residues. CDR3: CASSRAGGGDTRYF. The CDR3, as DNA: TGTGCCAGCAGCCGAGCGGGAGGTGGTGATACGCGGTATTTT.

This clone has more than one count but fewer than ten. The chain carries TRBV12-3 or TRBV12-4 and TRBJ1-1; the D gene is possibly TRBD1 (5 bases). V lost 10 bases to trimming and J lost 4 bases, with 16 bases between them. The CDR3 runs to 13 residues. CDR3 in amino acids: CAIRCGGGTEAFF. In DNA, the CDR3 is TGTGCCATCAGGTGTGGGGGGGGCACTGAAGCTTTCTTT.

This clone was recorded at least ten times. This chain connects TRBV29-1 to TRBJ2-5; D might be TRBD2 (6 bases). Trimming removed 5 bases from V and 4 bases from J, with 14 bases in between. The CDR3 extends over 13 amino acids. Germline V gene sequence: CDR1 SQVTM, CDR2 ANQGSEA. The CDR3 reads CSVPRESGETQYF. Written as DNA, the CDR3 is TGCAGCGTTCCCCGGGAGAGCGGAGAGACCCAGTACTTC.

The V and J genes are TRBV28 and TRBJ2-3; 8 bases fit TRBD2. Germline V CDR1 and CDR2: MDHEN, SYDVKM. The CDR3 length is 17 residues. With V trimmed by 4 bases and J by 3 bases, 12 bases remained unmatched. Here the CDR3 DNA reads TGTGCCAGCAGTTATGGCCAGCGGGAGAACGGGACAGATACGCAGTATTTT. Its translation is CASSYGQRENGTDTQYF.

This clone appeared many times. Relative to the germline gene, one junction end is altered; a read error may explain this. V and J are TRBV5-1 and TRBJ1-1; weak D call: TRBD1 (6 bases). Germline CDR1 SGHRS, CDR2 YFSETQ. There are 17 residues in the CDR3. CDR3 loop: CASTLGGAGAMNTEAFF. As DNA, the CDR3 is TGCGCCAGCACCTTGGGGGGGGCAGGGGCGATGAACACTGAAGCTTTCTTT.

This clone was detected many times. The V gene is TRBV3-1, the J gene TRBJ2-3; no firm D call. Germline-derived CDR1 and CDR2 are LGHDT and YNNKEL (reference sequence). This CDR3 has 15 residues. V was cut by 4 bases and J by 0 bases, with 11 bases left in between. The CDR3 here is CASSPTQTSTDTQYF. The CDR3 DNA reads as TGTGCCAGCAGCCCTACGCAAACTAGCACAGATACGCAGTATTTT.

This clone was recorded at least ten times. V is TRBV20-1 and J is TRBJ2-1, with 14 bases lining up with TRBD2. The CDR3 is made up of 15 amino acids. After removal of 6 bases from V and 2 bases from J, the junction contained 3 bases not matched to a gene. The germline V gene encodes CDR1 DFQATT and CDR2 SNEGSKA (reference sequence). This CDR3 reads CSASGLAGAYNEQFF. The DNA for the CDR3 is TGCAGTGCATCGGGACTAGCGGGAGCCTACAATGAGCAGTTCTTC.

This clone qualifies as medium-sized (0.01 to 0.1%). CDR3: CASSLVTPDEQYF. The CDR3 bases are TGTGCCAGCAGTTTAGTTACCCCCGACGAGCAGTACTTC. The chain links TRBV12-3 or TRBV12-4 to TRBJ2-7; unclear D gene. Trimming removed 1 base from V and 5 bases from J, with 9 bases in between. This CDR3 is built from 13 residues.

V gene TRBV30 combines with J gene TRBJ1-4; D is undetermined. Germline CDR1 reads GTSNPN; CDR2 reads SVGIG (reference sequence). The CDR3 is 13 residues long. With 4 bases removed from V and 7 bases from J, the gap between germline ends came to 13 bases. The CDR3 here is CAWIRGRSEKLFF. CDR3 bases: TGTGCCTGGATCCGTGGGCGAAGTGAAAAACTGTTTTTT.

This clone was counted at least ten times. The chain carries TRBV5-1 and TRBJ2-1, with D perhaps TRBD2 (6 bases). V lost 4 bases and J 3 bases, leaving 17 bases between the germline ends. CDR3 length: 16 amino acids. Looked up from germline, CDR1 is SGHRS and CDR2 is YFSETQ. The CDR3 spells CASSRDPSVVYNEQFF. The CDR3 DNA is TGCGCCAGCAGCAGGGACCCTAGCGTGGTCTACAATGAGCAGTTCTTC.

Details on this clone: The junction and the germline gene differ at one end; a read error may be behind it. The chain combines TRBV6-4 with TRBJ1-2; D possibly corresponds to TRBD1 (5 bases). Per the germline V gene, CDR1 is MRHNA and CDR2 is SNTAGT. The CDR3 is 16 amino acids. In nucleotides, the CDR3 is TGTGCCAGCAGCCCGGACAACAATTCCCCTAAATATGGCTACACCTTC. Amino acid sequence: CASSPDNNSPKYGYTF.

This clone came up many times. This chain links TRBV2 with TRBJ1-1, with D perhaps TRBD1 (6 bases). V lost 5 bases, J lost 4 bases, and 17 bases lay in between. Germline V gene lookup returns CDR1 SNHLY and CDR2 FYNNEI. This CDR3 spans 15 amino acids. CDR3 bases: TGTGCCAGCAGTTCCGTACAGGGCGGGGCCACTGAAGCTTTCTTT. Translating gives CASSSVQGGATEAFF.

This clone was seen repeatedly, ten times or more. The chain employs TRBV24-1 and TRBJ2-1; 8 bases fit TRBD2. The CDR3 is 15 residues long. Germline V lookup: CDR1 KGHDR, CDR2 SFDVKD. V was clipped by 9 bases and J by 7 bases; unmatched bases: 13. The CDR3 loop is CATGGGSGAGNEQFF. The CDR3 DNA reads TGTGCCACCGGGGGGGGTAGCGGGGCTGGAAATGAGCAGTTCTTC.

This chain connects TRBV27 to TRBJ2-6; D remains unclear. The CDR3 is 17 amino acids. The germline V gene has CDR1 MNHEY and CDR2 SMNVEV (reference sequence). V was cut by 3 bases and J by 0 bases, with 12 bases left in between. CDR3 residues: CASSLMAIPSGANVLTF. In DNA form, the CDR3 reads TGTGCCAGCAGTTTGATGGCAATTCCCTCTGGGGCCAACGTCCTGACTTTC.

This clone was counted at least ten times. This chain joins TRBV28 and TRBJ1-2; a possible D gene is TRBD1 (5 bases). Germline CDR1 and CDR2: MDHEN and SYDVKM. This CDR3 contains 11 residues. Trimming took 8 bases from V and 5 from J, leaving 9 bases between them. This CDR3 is CASGREYGYTF. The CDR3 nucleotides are TGTGCCAGCGGCAGGGAGTATGGCTACACCTTC.

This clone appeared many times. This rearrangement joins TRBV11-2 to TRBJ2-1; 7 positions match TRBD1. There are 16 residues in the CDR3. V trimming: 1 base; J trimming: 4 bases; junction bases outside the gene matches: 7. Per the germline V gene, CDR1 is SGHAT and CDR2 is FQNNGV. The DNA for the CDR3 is TGTGCCAGCAGCTTAGGGGGCAGGGGGTGGTACAATGAGCAGTTCTTC. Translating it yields CASSLGGRGWYNEQFF.

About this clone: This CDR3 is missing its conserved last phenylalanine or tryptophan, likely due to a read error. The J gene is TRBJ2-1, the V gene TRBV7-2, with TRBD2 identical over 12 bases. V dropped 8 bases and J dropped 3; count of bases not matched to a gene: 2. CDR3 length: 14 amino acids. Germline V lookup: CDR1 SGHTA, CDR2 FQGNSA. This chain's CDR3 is CASRLAGVYNEQFS. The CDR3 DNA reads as TGTGCCAGCCGACTAGCGGGAGTCTACAATGAGCAGTTCTCC.

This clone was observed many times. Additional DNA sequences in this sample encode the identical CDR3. The CDR3 bases are TGTGCCAGCAGTCGGGACAGATACACAGATACGCAGTATTTT. This codes for CASSRDRYTDTQYF. The chain combines TRBV6-1 with TRBJ2-3, with 7 bases that match TRBD1. Germline loops: CDR1 MNHNS, CDR2 SASEGT. V dropped 5 bases and J dropped 2; count of bases not matched to a gene: 4. The length of the CDR3 is 14 residues.

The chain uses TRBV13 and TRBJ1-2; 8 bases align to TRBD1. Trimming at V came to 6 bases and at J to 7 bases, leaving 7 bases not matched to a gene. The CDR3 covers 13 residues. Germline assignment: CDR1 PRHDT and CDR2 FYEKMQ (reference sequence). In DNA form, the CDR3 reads TGTGCCAGCAGGACGGGACAGGCTGGTGGCTACACCTTC. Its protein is CASRTGQAGGYTF.

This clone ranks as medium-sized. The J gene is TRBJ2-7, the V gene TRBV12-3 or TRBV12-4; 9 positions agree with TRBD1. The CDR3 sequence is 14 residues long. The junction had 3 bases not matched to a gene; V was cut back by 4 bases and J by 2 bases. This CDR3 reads CASSYRDRAYEQYF. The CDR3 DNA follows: TGTGCCAGCAGTTACCGGGACAGGGCCTACGAGCAGTACTTC.

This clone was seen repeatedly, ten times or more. The CDR3 DNA sequence: TGTGCCAGTAGCTCCTGGGGACTAGCGGACAACTACGAGCAGTACTTC. Amino acids: CASSSWGLADNYEQYF. This chain joins TRBV19 and TRBJ2-7; 11 nucleotides align to TRBD2. The CDR3 consists of 16 residues. Trimming removed 6 bases from V and 3 bases from J; junction bases left unmatched: 10. Germline V gives CDR1 LNHDA, CDR2 SQIVND (reference sequence). Full variable domain (rest looked up from reference TRBV19 and TRBJ2-7): DGGITQSPKYLFRKEGQNVTLSCEQNLNHDAMYWYRQDPGQGLRLIYYSQIVNDFQKGDIAEGYSVSREKKESFPLTVTSAQKNPTAFYLCASSSWGLADNYEQYFGPGTRLTVT.

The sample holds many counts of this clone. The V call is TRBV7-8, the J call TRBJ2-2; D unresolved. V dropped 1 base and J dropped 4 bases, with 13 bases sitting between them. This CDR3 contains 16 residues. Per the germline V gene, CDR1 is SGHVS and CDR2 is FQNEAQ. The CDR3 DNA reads TGTGCCAGCAGCTTAGGGCCCAGCTACACCACCGGGGAGCTGTTTTTT. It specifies CASSLGPSYTTGELFF.

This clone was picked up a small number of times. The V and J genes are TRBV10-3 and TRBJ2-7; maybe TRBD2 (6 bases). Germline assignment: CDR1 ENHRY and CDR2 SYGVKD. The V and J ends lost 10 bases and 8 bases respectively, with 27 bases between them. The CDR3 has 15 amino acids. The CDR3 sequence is CATKRGGKGESKQYF. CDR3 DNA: TGTGCCACCAAGAGGGGCGGGAAAGGGGAGAGCAAGCAGTACTTC.

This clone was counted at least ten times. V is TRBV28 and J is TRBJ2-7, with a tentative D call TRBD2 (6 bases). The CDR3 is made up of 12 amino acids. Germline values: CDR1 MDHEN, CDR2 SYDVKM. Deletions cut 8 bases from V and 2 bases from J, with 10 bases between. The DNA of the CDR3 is TGTGCCAGCGGGAGGAAACCCTACGAGCAGTACTTC. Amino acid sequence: CASGRKPYEQYF.

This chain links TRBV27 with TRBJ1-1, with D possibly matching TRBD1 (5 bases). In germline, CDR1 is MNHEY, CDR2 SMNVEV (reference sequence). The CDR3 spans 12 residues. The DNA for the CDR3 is TGTGCTAGCTATGACAGAAACACTGAAGCTTTCTTT. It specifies CASYDRNTEAFF.

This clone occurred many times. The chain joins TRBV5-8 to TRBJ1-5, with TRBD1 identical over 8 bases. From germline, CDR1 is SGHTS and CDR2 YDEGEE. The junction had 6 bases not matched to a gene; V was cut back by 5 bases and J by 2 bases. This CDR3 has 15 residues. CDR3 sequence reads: CASRPTGVGNQPQHF. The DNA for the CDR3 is TGTGCCAGCAGACCGACAGGGGTGGGCAATCAGCCCCAGCATTTT.

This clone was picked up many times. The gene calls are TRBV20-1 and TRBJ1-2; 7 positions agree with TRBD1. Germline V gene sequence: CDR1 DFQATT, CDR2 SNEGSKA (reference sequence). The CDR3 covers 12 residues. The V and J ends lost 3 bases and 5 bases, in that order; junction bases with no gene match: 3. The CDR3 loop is CSARGQSYGYTF. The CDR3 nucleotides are TGCAGTGCTAGGGGACAGAGTTATGGCTACACCTTC.

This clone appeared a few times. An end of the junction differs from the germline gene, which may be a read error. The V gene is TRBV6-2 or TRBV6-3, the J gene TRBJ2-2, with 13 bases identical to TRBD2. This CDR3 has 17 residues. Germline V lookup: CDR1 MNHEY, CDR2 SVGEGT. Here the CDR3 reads CASSYSTSGRVTWDLFF. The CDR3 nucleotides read TGTGCCAGCAGTTACTCAACTAGCGGGAGGGTGACCTGGGATCTGTTTTTT.

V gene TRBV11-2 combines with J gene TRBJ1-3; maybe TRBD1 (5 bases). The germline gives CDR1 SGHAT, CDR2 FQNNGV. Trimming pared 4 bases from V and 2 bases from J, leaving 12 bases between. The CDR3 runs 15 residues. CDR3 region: CASSSRAGTGNTIYF. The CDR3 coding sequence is TGTGCCAGCAGCTCCCGGGCAGGGACTGGAAACACCATATATTTT.

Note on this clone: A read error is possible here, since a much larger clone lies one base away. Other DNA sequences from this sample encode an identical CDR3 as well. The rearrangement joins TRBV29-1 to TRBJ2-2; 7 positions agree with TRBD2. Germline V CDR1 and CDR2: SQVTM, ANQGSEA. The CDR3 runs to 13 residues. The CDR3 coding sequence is TGCAGTGCTAGGTGGCGGGAGCTCGGGGAGCTGTTTTTT. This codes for CSARWRELGELFF.